What follows is one T cell receptor beta chain and its context. Its target is not known. Each cDNA molecule carried a unique molecular identifier. TCRdb reprocessed the 5' RACE reads via MiXCR and lists one record per CDR3 protein. The repertoire has tens of thousands of distinct CDR3 sequences, around 10% of them found once; the top ten carry approximately 4.5%. This sample was taken from a study of early T cells in non-severe SARS-CoV-2 infection. Study-wide context: Whole-blood bulk RNA, unsorted, was sequenced, and chains were unpaired.

Study results and limitations: The matching step, a VDJdb search, favored anti-spike CD8 responses and missed private and CD4 specificities.

This CDR3 comprises 14 residues. Per the germline V gene, CDR1 is MNHNY and CDR2 is SVGAGI (reference sequence). Trimming removed 7 bases from V and 0 bases from J, with 12 bases in between. The sequence came from an adult who was a healthcare worker with PCR-confirmed SARS-CoV-2 infection or an uninfected control (not recorded which). The sample was whole blood. The rearrangement joins TRBV6-6 to TRBJ1-2; unclear D gene. The CDR3 loop reads CASMYQTSNYGYTF. The CDR3 coding sequence is TGTGCCAGCATGTACCAGACATCTAACTATGGCTACACCTTC.